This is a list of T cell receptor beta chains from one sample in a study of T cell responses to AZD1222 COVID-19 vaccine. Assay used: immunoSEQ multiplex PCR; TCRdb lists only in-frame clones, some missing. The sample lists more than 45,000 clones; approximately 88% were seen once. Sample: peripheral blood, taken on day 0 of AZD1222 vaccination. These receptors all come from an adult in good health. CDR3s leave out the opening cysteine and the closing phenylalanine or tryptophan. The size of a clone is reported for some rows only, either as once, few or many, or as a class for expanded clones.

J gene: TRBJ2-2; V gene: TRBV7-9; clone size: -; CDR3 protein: ASSSKGLAPNTGELF
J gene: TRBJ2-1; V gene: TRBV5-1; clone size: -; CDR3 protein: ASSHTTSSYNEQF
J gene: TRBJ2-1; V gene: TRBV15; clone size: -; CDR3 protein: ATSSRSGTNLRGSYNEQF
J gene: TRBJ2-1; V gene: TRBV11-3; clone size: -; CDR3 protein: ASSLGLAGEQF
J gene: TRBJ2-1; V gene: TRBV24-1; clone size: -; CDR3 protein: ATSVGTSGSDEQF
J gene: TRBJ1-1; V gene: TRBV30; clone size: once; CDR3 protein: AWSFLGGENTEAF
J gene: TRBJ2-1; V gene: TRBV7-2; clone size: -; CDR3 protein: ASSSYSSYEQF
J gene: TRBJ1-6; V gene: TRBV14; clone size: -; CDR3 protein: ASSQVLSPLH
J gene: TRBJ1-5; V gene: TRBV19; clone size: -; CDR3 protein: ASSIFLAYRGHGGGNQPQH
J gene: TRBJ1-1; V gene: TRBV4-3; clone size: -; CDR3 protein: ASSQDRRGRGNTEAF
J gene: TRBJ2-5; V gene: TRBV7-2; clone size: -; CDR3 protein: ASSLAGRDETQY
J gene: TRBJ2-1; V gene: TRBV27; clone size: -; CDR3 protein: ASKTKAGVNEQF